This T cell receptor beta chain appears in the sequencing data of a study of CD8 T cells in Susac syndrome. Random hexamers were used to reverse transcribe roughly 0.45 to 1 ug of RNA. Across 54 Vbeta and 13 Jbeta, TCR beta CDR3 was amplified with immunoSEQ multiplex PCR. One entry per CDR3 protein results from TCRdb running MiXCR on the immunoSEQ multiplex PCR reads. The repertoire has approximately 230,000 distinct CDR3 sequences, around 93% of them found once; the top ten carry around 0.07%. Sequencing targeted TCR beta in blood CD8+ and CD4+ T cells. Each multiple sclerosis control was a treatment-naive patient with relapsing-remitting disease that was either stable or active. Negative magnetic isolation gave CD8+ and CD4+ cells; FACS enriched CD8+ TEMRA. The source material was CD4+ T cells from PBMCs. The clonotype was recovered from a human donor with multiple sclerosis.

Here the CDR3 DNA reads TGTGCCAGTAGTAAGGAGGGGGGAATCGGGGAGCTGTTTTTT. Encoded protein: CASSKEGGIGELFF. The rearrangement links TRBV19 to TRBJ2-2; D tentatively reads TRBD1 or TRBD2 (6 bases each). The CDR3 contains 14 residues. Germline V gene data show CDR1 as LNHDA and CDR2 as SQIVND (reference sequence). V was shortened by 4 bases and J by 7 bases, with 13 bases between the two germline ends.